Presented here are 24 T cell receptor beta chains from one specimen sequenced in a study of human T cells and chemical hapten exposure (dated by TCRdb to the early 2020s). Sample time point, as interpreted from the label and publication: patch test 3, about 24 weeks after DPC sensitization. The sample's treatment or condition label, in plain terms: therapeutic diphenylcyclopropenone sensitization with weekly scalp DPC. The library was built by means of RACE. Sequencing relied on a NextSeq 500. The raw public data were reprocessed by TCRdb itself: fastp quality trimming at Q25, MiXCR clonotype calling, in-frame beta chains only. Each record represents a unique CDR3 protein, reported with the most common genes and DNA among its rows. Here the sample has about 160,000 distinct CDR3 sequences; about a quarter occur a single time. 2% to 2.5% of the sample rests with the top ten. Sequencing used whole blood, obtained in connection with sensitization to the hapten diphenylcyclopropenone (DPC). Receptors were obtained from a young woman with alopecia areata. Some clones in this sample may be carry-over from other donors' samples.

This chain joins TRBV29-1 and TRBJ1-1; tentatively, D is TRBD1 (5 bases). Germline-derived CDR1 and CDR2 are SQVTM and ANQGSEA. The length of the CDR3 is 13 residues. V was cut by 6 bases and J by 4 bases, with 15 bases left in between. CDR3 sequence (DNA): TGCAGCGTCTACCAGGGTTTGGGCACTGAAGCTTTCTTT. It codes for CSVYQGLGTEAFF.

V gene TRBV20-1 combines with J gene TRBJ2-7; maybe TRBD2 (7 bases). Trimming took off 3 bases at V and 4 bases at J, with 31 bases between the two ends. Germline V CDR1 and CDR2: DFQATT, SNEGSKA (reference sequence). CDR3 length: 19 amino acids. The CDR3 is CSASLRGGQLDPYWYEQYF. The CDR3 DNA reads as TGCAGTGCTAGTCTCAGGGGAGGGCAGCTAGACCCCTATTGGTACGAGCAGTACTTC.

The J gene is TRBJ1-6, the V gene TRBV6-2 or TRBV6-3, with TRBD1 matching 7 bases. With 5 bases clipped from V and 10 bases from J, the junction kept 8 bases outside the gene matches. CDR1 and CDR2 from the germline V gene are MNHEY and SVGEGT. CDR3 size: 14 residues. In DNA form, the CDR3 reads TGTGCCAGCAGTGACAGGGTTGGAGTGTCACCCCTCCACTTT. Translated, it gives CASSDRVGVSPLHF.

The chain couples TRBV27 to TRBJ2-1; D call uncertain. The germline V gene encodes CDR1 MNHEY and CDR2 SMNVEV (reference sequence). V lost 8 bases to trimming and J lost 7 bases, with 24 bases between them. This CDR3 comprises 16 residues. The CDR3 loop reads CASFKDLGSLGNEQFF. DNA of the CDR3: TGTGCCAGCTTCAAAGACTTGGGGTCCCTGGGGAATGAGCAGTTCTTC.

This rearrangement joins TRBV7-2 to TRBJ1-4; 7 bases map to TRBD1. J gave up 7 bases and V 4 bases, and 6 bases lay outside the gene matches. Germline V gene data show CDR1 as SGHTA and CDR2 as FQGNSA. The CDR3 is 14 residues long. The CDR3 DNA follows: TGTGCCAGCAGCTCGAGGGGGCCGAGTGAAAAACTGTTTTTT. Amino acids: CASSSRGPSEKLFF.

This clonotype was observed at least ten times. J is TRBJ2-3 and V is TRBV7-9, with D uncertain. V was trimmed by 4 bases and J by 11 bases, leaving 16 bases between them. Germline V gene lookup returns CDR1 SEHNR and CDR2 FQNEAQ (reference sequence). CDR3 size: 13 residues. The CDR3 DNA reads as TGTGCCAGCAGCTCCCCCGGCGGCTCTGAGCAGTATTTT. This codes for CASSSPGGSEQYF.

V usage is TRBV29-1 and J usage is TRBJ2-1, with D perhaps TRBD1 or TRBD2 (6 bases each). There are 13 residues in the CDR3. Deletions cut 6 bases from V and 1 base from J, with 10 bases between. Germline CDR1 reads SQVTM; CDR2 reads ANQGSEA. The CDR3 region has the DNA TGCAGCGTCCAGGGGAGGTCCTACAATGAGCAGTTCTTC. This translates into CSVQGRSYNEQFF.

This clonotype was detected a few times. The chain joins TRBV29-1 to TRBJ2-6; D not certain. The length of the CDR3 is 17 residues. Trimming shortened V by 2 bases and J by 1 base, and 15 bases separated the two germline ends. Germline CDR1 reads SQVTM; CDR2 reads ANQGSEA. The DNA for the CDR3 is TGCAGCGTTGAACCTTTCCCCCTGAGGTCTGGGGCCAACGTCCTGACTTTC. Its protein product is CSVEPFPLRSGANVLTF.

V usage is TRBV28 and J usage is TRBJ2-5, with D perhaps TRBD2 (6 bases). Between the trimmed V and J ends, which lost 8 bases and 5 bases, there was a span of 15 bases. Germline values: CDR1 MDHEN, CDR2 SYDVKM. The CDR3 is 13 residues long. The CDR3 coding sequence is TGTGCCAGCCGGGACTCAAATGAGGAGACCCAGTACTTC. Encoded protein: CASRDSNEETQYF. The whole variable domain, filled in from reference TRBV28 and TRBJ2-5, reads DVKVTQSSRYLVKRTGEKVFLECVQDMDHENMFWYRQDPGLGLRLIYFSYDVKMKEKGDIPEGYSVSREKKERFSLILESASTNQTSMYLCASRDSNEETQYFGPGTRLLVL.

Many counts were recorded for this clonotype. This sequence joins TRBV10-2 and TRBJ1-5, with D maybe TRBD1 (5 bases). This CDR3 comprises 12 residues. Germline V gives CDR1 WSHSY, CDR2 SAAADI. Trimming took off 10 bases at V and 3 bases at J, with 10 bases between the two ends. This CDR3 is CATGRANQPQHF. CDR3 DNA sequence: TGCGCCACGGGGCGGGCCAATCAGCCCCAGCATTTT.

In DNA form, the CDR3 reads TGTGCCAGCAGCGTAATGGCGGGACGGGGGGCCACAGATACGCAGTATTTT. This encodes CASSVMAGRGATDTQYF. V usage is TRBV9 and J usage is TRBJ2-3; D might be TRBD2 (7 bases). The V end lost 1 base, the J end lost 2 bases, and 17 bases lay between the germline ends. CDR1 is SGDLS and CDR2 is YYNGEE in the germline V gene. The CDR3 length is 17 residues.

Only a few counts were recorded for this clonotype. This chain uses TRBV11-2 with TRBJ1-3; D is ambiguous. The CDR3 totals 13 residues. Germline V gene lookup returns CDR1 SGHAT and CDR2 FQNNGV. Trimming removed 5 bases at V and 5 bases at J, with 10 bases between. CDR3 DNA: TGTGCCAGCAGCCCCCTTAAACGAAACACCATATATTTT. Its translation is CASSPLKRNTIYF.

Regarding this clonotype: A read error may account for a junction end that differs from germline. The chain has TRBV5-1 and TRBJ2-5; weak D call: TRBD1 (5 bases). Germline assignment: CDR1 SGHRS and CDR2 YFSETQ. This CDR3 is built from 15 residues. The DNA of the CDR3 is TGCGCCAGCAGCTTTTCGGTCGGACACCAAGTGACCCAGTACTTC. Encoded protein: CASSFSVGHQVTQYF.

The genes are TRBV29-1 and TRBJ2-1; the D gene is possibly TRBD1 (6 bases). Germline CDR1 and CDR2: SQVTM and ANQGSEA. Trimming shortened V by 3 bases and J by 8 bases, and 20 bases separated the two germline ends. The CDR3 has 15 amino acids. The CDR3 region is CSVDMGAGRVDEQFF. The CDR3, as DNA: TGCAGCGTTGATATGGGGGCCGGACGGGTAGATGAGCAGTTCTTC.

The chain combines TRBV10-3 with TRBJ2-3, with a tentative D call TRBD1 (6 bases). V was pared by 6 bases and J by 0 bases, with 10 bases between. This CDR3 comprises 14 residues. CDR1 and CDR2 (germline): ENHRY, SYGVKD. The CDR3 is CAIRDSTSTDTQYF. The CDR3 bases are TGTGCCATCAGGGACAGTACTAGCACAGATACGCAGTATTTT.

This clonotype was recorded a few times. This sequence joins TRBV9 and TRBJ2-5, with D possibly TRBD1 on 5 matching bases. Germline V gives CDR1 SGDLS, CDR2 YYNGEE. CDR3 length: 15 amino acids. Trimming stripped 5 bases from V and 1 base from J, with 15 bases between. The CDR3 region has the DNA TGTGCCAGCAGTTTACACCCAGGGTTCCAAGAGACCCAGTACTTC. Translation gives CASSLHPGFQETQYF.

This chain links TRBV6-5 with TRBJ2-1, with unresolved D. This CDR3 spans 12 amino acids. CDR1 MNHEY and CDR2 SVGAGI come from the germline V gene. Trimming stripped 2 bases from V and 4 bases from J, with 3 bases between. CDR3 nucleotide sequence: TGTGCCAGCAGTTACGGATACAATGAGCAGTTCTTC. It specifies CASSYGYNEQFF.

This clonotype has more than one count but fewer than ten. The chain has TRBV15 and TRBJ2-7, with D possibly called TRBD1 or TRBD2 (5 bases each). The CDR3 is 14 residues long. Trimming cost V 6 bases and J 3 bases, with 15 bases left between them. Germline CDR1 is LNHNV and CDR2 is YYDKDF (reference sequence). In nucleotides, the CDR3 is TGTGCCACCAGAATCGAGAGGGGTTTCTACGAGCAGTACTTC. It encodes CATRIERGFYEQYF.

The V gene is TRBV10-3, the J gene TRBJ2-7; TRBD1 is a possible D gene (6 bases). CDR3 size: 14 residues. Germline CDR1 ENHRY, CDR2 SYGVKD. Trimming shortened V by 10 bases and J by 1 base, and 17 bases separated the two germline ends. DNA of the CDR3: TGTGCCACACACAAAACAGGGTTATCCTACGAGCAGTACTTC. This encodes CATHKTGLSYEQYF.

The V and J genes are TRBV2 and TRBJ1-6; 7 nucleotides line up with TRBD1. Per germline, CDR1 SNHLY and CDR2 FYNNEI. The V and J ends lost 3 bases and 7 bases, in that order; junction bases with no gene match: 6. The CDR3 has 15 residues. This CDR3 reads CASSDRQGGNSPLHF. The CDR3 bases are TGTGCCAGCAGTGATAGACAGGGAGGGAATTCACCCCTCCACTTT.

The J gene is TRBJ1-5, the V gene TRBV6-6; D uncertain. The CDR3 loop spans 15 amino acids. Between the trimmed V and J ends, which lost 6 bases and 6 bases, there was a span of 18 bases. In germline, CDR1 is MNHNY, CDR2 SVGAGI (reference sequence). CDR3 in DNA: TGTGCCAGCAGAAAGGACTCCTCCTCGGGTCAGCCCCAGCATTTT. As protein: CASRKDSSSGQPQHF.

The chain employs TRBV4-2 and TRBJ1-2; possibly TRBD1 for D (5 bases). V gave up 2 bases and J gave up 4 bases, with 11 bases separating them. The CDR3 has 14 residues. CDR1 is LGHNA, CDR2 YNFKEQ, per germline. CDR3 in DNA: TGTGCCAGCAGCCAACCACAGGAGGTCTATGGCTACACCTTC. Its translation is CASSQPQEVYGYTF.

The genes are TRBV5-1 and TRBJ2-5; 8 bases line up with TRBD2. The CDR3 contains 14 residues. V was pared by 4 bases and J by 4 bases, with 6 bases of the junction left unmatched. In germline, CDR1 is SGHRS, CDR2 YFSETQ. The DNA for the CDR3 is TGCGCCAGCAGCGATAAGGCGGGAGGAGAGACCCAGTACTTC. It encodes CASSDKAGGETQYF. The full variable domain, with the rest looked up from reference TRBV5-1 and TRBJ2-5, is KAGVTQTPRYLIKTRGQQVTLSCSPISGHRSVSWYQQTPGQGLQFLFEYFSETQRNKGNFPGRFSGRQFSNSRSEMNVSTLELGDSALYLCASSDKAGGETQYFGPGTRLLVL.

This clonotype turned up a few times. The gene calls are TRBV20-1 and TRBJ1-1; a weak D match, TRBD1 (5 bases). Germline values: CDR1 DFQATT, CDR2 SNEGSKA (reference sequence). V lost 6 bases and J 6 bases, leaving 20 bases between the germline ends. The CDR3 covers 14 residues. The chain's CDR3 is CSANSDGEGAEAFF. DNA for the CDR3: TGCAGTGCCAATTCGGACGGGGAAGGGGCTGAAGCTTTCTTT.